These T cell receptor beta chains were read from a single sample in a study of shared clonotypes between healthy human individuals. Assay: immunoSEQ multiplex PCR; the TCRdb copy retains only in-frame clones and omits some. There are approximately 640,000 clones in the sample; about two thirds occur only once, and less than 2% lies in the top ten. What was sequenced was memory CD4+ T cells sorted from blood. The receptors derive from a woman aged 25 to 39 in good health. Each CDR3 is given with its conserved first and last residue. The order of the fields is clone size, CDR3 length, J gene, V gene, D gene, CDR3 DNA, CDR3 protein. A D gene is named only where the DNA matches it firmly. Clone size is shown for a subset of rows, as once, few, many or a class of expanded clone.

once | 17 | TRBJ1-2 | TRBV21-1 | - | TGTGCCAGCAGCAAAGCGCTTAAGAAACCCCTGTGCGATGGCTACACCTTC | CASSKALKKPLCDGYTF
- | 12 | TRBJ2-1 | TRBV7-8 | - | TGTGCCAGACAAGACTGGGACAATGAGCAGTTCTTC | CARQDWDNEQFF
few | 14 | TRBJ2-1 | TRBV27 | - | TGTGCCAGCAGTTTTGGTACTATGACGAGCGAGCAGTTCTTC | CASSFGTMTSEQFF
- | 16 | TRBJ2-2 | TRBV9 | - | TGTGCCAGCAGCGTATCACCGGGAGCTGGCACCGGGGAGCTGTTTTTT | CASSVSPGAGTGELFF
- | 18 | TRBJ2-3 | TRBV18 | TRBD2 | TGTGCCAGCTCATCTACCGGGGCTAGCGGATATAGCACAGATACGCAGTATTTT | CASSSTGASGYSTDTQYF
few | 13 | TRBJ1-2 | TRBV14 | - | TGTGCCAGCAGCCAAGACCCCCTCGTAGGCTACACCTTC | CASSQDPLVGYTF
- | 11 | TRBJ2-1 | TRBV6-6 | - | TGTGCCAGCAGCCACAGGGATGAGCAGTTCTTC | CASSHRDEQFF
- | 15 | TRBJ2-7 | TRBV13 | TRBD2 | TGTGCCAGCAGCTTCCTCGGGACTAGCGGGGACAAGCAGTACTTC | CASSFLGTSGDKQYF
- | 14 | TRBJ1-2 | TRBV11-2 | - | TGTGCCAGCAGCTTAGTTTCGGGGCATCCGGGCTACACCTTC | CASSLVSGHPGYTF
few | 13 | TRBJ2-7 | TRBV5-1 | - | TGCGCCAGCAGCTTGGGTTTGGGGGGCGAGCAGTACTTC | CASSLGLGGEQYF
- | 15 | TRBJ2-5 | TRBV5-1 | - | TGCGCCAGCAGCTTGCGTACACTAGCCAAAGAGACCCAGTACTTC | CASSLRTLAKETQYF
- | 14 | TRBJ1-4 | TRBV6-1 | - | TGTGCCAGCCGTCGGACAGCAACTAATGAAAAACTGTTTTTT | CASRRTATNEKLFF
- | 16 | TRBJ2-4 | TRBV6-6 | TRBD2 | TGTGCCAGCAGTAAAGGGACTAGCGTAGGCAAAAACATTCAGTACTTC | CASSKGTSVGKNIQYF
- | 15 | TRBJ2-5 | TRBV7-7 | TRBD1 | TGTGCCAGCAGCCCACAGGGGTATGTTGGGGAGACCCAGTACTTC | CASSPQGYVGETQYF
- | 15 | TRBJ2-7 | TRBV28 | TRBD2 | TGTGCCAGCAGCCGTCGTAGCGCGGGGGACTACGAGCAGTACTTC | CASSRRSAGDYEQYF
- | 14 | TRBJ2-3 | TRBV6-1 | - | TGTGCCAGCAGTGAAAGAGTAGATCCAGATACGCAGTATTTT | CASSERVDPDTQYF
- | 15 | TRBJ1-2 | TRBV6-5 | TRBD1 | TGTGCCAGCAGTTTCGGACAGGGCGGGAGGGATGGCTACACCTTC | CASSFGQGGRDGYTF
- | 17 | TRBJ2-7 | TRBV28 | TRBD2 | TGTGCCAGCAGTTTCTCGCTAGCGGGAGCGTCCTCCTACGAGCAGTACTTC | CASSFSLAGASSYEQYF
- | 12 | TRBJ2-7 | TRBV2 | - | TGTGCCAGCGGGGGACTCCGGTACGAGCAGTACTTC | CASGGLRYEQYF
many | 14 | TRBJ2-2 | TRBV27 | - | TGTGCCAGCAGCTCGGGACTTGGCGCCGGGGAGCTGTTTTTT | CASSSGLGAGELFF
few | 12 | TRBJ2-5 | TRBV5-1 | - | TGCGCCAGCAGCCAACCCCCAGAGACCCAGTACTTC | CASSQPPETQYF
- | 13 | TRBJ2-1 | TRBV19 | - | TGTGCCAGTAGTGTAGACATAGGATCGAAGCAGTTCTTC | CASSVDIGSKQFF
- | 16 | TRBJ2-2 | TRBV21-1 | - | TGTGCCAGCAGCAAAGTAAAAGGGCAGAACACCGGGGAGCTGTTTTTT | CASSKVKGQNTGELFF
once | 13 | TRBJ2-7 | TRBV10-1 | - | TGCGCCAGCAGTGACCCCTTCTCCTACGAGCAGTACTTC | CASSDPFSYEQYF
few | 14 | TRBJ2-7 | TRBV11-2 | - | TGTGCCAGCAACCTCGCGACTAACTCCTACGAGCAGTACTTC | CASNLATNSYEQYF
- | 13 | TRBJ2-1 | TRBV6-4 | - | TGTGCCAGCAGTGACTACACAAACAATGAGCAGTTCTTC | CASSDYTNNEQFF
few | 19 | TRBJ2-2 | TRBV27 | TRBD2 | TGTGCCAGCAGTTTAAGTAGCGGGACGGTGACTGGGCCCACCGGGGAGCTGTTTTTT | CASSLSSGTVTGPTGELFF
- | 12 | TRBJ1-3 | TRBV29-1 | - | TGCAGCGTTGATACACCTGGAAACACCATATATTTT | CSVDTPGNTIYF
- | 14 | TRBJ2-4 | TRBV28 | - | TGTGCCAGCCGTCATCCAGGTACCAAAAACATTCAGTACTTC | CASRHPGTKNIQYF
- | 14 | TRBJ1-2 | TRBV28 | - | TGTGCCAGCAGTCCCTTAGGGACCGCCTATGGCTACACCTTC | CASSPLGTAYGYTF
- | 13 | TRBJ2-3 | TRBV2 | - | TGTGCCAGCAGTTACCCAGGGACAGATACGCAGTATTTT | CASSYPGTDTQYF
- | 15 | TRBJ2-7 | TRBV18 | TRBD1 | TGTGCCAGCTCATCCGGGACAGGGAGTTTCTACGAGCAGTACTTC | CASSSGTGSFYEQYF
- | 15 | TRBJ2-1 | TRBV7-2 | - | TGTGCCAGCAGCCTAGATGGCGGAAAATACAATGAGCAGTTCTTC | CASSLDGGKYNEQFF
- | 13 | TRBJ2-2 | TRBV19 | - | TGTGCCAGTAGTATAGATGGGTCCCGGGAGCTGTTTTTT | CASSIDGSRELFF
once | 16 | TRBJ1-4 | TRBV27 | - | TGTGCCAGCAGTATCCGTTCGATTGCAACTAATGAAAAACTGTTTTTT | CASSIRSIATNEKLFF
few | 12 | TRBJ2-7 | TRBV28 | - | TGTGCCAGCATCGGAGGGAACGACGAGCAGTACTTC | CASIGGNDEQYF
- | 13 | TRBJ2-7 | TRBV10-2 | TRBD1 | TGCGCCAGCAGTCGGACAGGGGGCCTCGAGCAGTACTTC | CASSRTGGLEQYF
- | 16 | TRBJ1-2 | TRBV6-5 | - | TGTGCCAGCAGTTACTCGAACTGGGACATCGCGGGTGGCTACACCTTC | CASSYSNWDIAGGYTF
- | 13 | TRBJ1-5 | TRBV30 | - | TGTGCCTGGACGGCAGATAGCAATCAGCCCCAGCATTTT | CAWTADSNQPQHF
- | 11 | TRBJ2-3 | TRBV6-6 | - | TGTGCCAGCGGGTTTACAGATACGCAGTATTTT | CASGFTDTQYF
- | 13 | TRBJ1-5 | TRBV11-1 | - | TGTGCCAGCAGCTTAAAGGTGGATCAGCCCCAGCATTTT | CASSLKVDQPQHF
- | 14 | TRBJ1-1 | TRBV15 | - | TGTGCCACCAGCAGAGATTTAACACAGACTGAAGCTTTCTTT | CATSRDLTQTEAFF
- | 15 | TRBJ2-1 | TRBV13 | TRBD2 | TGTGCCAGCAGCCCCGGAGTAGCGGGAGTAGCTGAGCAGTTCTTC | CASSPGVAGVAEQFF
- | 18 | TRBJ2-6 | TRBV5-1 | - | TGCGCCAGCAGCTTGGAAATGGGCAGGACCTCTGGGGCCAACGTCCTGACTTTC | CASSLEMGRTSGANVLTF
- | 17 | TRBJ2-1 | TRBV5-1 | TRBD2 | TGCGCCAGCAGCTGGCCTAATAGCGGGAGCAGTGCCAATGAGCAGTTCTTC | CASSWPNSGSSANEQFF
once | 13 | TRBJ1-1 | TRBV12-5 | - | TGTGCTAGTGGTTTCGCGTCGGGCACTGAAGCTTTCTTT | CASGFASGTEAFF
- | 14 | TRBJ1-4 | TRBV5-1 | - | TGCGCCAGCAGCTTACAGGGCTTCAATGAAAAACTGTTTTTT | CASSLQGFNEKLFF
- | 19 | TRBJ2-7 | TRBV30 | - | TGTGCCTGGAGCGATGCCAGACAGTGGTGGGGTCTTGCTTTAAGCGAGCAGTACTTC | CAWSDARQWWGLALSEQYF
- | 16 | TRBJ2-7 | TRBV2 | TRBD2 | TGTGCCAGCAGTGCCAGCGGGAGGGCCCTCTCCTACGAGCAGTACTTC | CASSASGRALSYEQYF
few | 13 | TRBJ2-1 | TRBV30 | - | TGTGCCTGGAGTCGGTTAGGGCAGGGTGAGCAGTTCTTC | CAWSRLGQGEQFF
few | 16 | TRBJ2-4 | TRBV19 | - | TGTGCCAGTAGGGACCTCGGCGGGCTAGCCAAAAACATTCAGTACTTC | CASRDLGGLAKNIQYF
- | 17 | TRBJ1-5 | TRBV28 | - | TGTGCCAGCAGCGGCTTACCACAGGGAGCGGGAAATCAGCCCCAGCATTTT | CASSGLPQGAGNQPQHF
few | 13 | TRBJ2-3 | TRBV29-1 | - | TGCAGCGTTTTTAGCGGCCCAACAGATACGCAGTATTTT | CSVFSGPTDTQYF
- | 14 | TRBJ1-2 | TRBV29-1 | - | TGCAGCGTTGTCAACCCCGTGGTCTCCCATGGCTACACCTTC | CSVVNPVVSHGYTF
- | 16 | TRBJ1-1 | TRBV10-1 | TRBD1 | TGCGCCAGCAGTGAGTCACAGGGGGCGCGGTACACTGAAGCTTTCTTT | CASSESQGARYTEAFF
once | 14 | TRBJ2-2 | TRBV5-1 | - | TGCGCCAGCAGCGTCAGGGGCAGCACCGGGGAGCTGTTTTTT | CASSVRGSTGELFF
- | 16 | TRBJ1-1 | TRBV28 | - | TGTGCCAGCAGTTTTCTTATTCCGGTTCGGGGGACTGAAGCTTTCTTT | CASSFLIPVRGTEAFF